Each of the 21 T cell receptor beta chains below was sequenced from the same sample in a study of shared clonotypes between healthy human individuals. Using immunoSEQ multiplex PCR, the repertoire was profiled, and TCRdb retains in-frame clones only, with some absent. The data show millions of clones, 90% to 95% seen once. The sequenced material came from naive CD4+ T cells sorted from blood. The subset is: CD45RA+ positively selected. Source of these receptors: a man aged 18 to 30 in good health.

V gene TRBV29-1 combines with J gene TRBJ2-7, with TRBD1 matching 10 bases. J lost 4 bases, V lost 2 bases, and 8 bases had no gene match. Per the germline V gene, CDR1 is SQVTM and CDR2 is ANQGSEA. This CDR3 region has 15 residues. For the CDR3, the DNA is TGCAGCGTTGAAACTCCCGGACAGGGGGAGTACGAGCAGTACTTC. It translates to CSVETPGQGEYEQYF.

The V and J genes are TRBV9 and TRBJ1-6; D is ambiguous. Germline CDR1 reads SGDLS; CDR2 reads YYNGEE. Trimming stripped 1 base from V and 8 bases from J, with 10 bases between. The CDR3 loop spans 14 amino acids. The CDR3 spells CASSVTGFDSPLHF. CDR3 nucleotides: TGTGCCAGCAGCGTAACTGGGTTTGATTCACCCCTCCACTTT.

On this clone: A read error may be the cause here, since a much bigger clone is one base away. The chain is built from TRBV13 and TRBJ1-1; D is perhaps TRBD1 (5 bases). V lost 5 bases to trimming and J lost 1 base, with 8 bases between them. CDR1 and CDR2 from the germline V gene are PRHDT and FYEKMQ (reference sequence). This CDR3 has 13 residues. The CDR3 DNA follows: TGTGCCAGCAGCGCCGGACAGAACACTGAAGCTTTCTTT. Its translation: CASSAGQNTEAFF.

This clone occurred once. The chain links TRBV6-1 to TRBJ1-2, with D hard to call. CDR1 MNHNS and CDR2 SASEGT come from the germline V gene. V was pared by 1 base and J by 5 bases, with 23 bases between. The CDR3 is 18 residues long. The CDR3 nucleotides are TGTGCCAGCAGTGAAGTTTTGGATGGGCCAACGGCGGGGTATGGCTACACCTTC. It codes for CASSEVLDGPTAGYGYTF.

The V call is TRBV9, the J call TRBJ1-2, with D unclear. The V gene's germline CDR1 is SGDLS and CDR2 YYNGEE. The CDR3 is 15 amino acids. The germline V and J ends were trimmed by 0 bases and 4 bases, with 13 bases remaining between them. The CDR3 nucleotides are TGTGCCAGCAGCGTAGATGGAGCGGAAGCCTATGGCTACACCTTC. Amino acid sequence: CASSVDGAEAYGYTF.

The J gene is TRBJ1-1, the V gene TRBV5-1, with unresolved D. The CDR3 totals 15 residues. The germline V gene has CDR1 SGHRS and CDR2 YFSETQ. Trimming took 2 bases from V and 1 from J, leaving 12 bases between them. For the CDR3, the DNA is TGCGCCAGCAGCTTCGCGCGTCCGGGGAACACTGAAGCTTTCTTT. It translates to CASSFARPGNTEAFF. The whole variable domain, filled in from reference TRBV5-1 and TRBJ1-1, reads KAGVTQTPRYLIKTRGQQVTLSCSPISGHRSVSWYQQTPGQGLQFLFEYFSETQRNKGNFPGRFSGRQFSNSRSEMNVSTLELGDSALYLCASSFARPGNTEAFFGQGTRLTVV.

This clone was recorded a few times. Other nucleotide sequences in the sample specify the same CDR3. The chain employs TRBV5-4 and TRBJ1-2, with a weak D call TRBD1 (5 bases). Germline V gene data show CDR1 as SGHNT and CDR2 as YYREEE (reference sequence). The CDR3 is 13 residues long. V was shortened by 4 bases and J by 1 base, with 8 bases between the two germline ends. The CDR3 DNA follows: TGTGCCAGCAGCCCGGACAATAACTATGGCTACACCTTC. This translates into CASSPDNNYGYTF.

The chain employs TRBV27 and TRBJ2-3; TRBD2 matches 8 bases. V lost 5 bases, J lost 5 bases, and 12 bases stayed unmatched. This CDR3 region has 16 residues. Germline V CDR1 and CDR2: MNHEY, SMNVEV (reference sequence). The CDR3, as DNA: TGTGCCAGCAGTCCTCTTTCCCCGGGGGGGCAAGATACGCAGTATTTT. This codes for CASSPLSPGGQDTQYF.

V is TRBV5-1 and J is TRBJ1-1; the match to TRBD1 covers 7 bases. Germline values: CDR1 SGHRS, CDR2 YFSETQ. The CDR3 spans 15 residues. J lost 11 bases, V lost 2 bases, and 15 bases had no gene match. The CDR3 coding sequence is TGCGCCAGCAGCTTAGACCCAGGGACAGTCATAGGGGCTTTCTTT. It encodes CASSLDPGTVIGAFF.

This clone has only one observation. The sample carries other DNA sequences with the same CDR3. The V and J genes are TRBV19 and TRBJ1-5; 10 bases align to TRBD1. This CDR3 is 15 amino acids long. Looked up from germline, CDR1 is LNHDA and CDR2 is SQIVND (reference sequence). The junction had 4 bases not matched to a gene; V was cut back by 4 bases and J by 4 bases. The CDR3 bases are TGTGCCAGTAGTACCGGGACAGGGGTGAATCAGCCCCAGCATTTT. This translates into CASSTGTGVNQPQHF.

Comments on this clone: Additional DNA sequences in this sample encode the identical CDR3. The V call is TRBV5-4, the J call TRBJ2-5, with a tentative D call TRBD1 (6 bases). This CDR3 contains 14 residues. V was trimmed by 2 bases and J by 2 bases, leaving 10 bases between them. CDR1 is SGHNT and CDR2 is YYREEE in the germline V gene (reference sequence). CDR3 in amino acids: CASSFGQGQETQYF. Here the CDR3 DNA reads TGTGCCAGCAGCTTTGGGCAGGGGCAAGAGACCCAGTACTTC.

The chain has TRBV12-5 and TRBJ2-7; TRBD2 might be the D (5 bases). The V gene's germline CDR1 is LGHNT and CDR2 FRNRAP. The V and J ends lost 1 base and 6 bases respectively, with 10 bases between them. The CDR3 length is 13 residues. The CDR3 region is CASGLEQEGEQYF. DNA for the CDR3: TGTGCTAGTGGTTTGGAACAAGAGGGCGAGCAGTACTTC. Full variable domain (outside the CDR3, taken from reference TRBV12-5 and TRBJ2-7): DARVTQTPRHKVTEMGQEVTMRCQPILGHNTVFWYRQTMMQGLELLAYFRNRAPLDDSGMPKDRFSAEMPDATLATLKIQPSEPRDSAVYFCASGLEQEGEQYFGPGTRLTVT.

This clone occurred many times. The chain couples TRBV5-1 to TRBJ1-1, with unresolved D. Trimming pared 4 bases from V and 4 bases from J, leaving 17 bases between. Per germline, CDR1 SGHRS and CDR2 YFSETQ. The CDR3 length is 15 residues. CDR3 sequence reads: CASSPTPERITEAFF. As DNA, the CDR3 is TGCGCCAGCAGCCCTACCCCCGAAAGAATCACTGAAGCTTTCTTT.

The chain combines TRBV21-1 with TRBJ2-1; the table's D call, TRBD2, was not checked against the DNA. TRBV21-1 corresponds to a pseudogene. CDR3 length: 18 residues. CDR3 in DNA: TGTGCCAGCAGCAAAGATCGGTGCGGGAGAGACTCCTACAATGAGCAGTTCTTC. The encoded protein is CASSKDRCGRDSYNEQFF.

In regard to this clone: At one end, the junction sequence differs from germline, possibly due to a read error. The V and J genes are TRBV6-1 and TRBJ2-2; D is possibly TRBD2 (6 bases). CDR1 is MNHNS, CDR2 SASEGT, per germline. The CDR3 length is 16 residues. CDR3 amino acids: CASSARGTHNSGELFF. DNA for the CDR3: TGTGCCAGCAGTGCCCGCGGGACTCACAACAGCGGGGAGCTGTTTTTT.

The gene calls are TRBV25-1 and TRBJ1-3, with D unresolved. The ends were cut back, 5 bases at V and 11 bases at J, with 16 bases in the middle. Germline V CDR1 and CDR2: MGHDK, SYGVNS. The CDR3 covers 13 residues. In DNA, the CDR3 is TGTGCCAGCAGTCCCGGCCCTAGCGGGTCCATATATTTT. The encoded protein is CASSPGPSGSIYF. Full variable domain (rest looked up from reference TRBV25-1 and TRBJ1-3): EADIYQTPRYLVIGTGKKITLECSQTMGHDKMYWYQQDPGMELHLIHYSYGVNSTEKGDLSSESTVSRIRTEHFPLTLESARPSHTSQYLCASSPGPSGSIYFGEGSWLTVV.

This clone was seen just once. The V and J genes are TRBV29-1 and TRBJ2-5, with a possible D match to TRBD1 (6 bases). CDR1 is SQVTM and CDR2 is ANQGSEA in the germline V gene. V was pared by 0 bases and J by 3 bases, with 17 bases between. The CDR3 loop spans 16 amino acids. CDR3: CSVEEFGRGLEETQYF. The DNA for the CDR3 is TGCAGCGTTGAAGAATTTGGCAGGGGTCTGGAAGAGACCCAGTACTTC.

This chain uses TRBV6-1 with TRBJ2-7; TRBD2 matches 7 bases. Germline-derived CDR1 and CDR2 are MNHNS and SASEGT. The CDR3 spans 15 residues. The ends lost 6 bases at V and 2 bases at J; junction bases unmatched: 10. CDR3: CASRVDPGGTYEQYF. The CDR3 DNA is TGTGCCAGCAGAGTTGACCCGGGGGGTACCTACGAGCAGTACTTC.

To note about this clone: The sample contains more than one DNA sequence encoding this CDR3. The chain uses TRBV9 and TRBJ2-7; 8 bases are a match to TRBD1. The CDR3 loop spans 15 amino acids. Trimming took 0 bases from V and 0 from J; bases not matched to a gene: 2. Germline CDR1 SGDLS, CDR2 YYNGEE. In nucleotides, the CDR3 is TGTGCCAGCAGCGTAGGAACAGGGGGCTCCTACGAGCAGTACTTC. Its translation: CASSVGTGGSYEQYF.

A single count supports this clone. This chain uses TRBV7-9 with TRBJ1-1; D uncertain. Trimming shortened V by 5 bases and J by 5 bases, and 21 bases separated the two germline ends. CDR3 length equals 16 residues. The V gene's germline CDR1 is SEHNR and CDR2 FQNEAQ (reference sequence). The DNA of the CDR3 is TGTGCCAGCAGCAGAATTGGCCCTGATCCCGGGACTGAAGCTTTCTTT. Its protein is CASSRIGPDPGTEAFF.

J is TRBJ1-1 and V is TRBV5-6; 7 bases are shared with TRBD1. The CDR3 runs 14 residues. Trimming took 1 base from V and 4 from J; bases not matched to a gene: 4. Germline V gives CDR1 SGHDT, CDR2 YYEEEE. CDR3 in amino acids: CASSLIGGGTEAFF. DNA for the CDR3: TGTGCCAGCAGCTTGATAGGGGGCGGCACTGAAGCTTTCTTT.